Below are 7 T cell receptor beta chains sequenced from a single sample in a study of early T cells in non-severe SARS-CoV-2 infection. TCRdb analysed the 5' RACE reads with MiXCR anew, one entry per CDR3 protein. The sample records around 50,000 distinct CDR3 sequences, approximately 9.8% being singletons. Sequenced material: whole blood. These receptors originate from an adult who was a healthcare worker with PCR-confirmed SARS-CoV-2 infection or an uninfected control (not recorded which).

V gene TRBV28 combines with J gene TRBJ2-1; D is undetermined. There are 13 residues in the CDR3. Trimming removed 4 bases at V and 9 bases at J, with 13 bases between. CDR1 and CDR2 from the germline V gene are MDHEN and SYDVKM. CDR3 sequence reads: CASSWVQTREQFF. CDR3 bases: TGTGCCAGCAGTTGGGTCCAAACCCGTGAGCAGTTCTTC.

The chain combines TRBV27 with TRBJ1-6; D is perhaps TRBD1 (6 bases). The germline V gene has CDR1 MNHEY and CDR2 SMNVEV (reference sequence). The length of the CDR3 is 19 residues. V was pared by 0 bases and J by 8 bases, with 23 bases between. The CDR3 sequence: CASSLSSSGTFGRDSPLHF. Here the CDR3 DNA reads TGTGCCAGCAGTTTATCTAGTTCGGGGACATTCGGGAGAGATTCACCCCTCCACTTT.

V is TRBV6-1 and J is TRBJ2-7; D unresolved. CDR1 MNHNS and CDR2 SASEGT come from the germline V gene. The CDR3 has 11 amino acids. Deletions cut 0 bases from V and 9 bases from J, with 6 bases between. Here the CDR3 reads CASSEALGQYF. CDR3 bases: TGTGCCAGCAGTGAAGCGCTCGGGCAGTACTTC.

This chain connects TRBV27 to TRBJ2-3, with D unclear. Germline assignment: CDR1 MNHEY and CDR2 SMNVEV (reference sequence). CDR3 length equals 17 residues. Between the trimmed V and J ends, which lost 1 base and 0 bases, there was a span of 14 bases. CDR3 nucleotide sequence: TGTGCCAGCAGTTTATTGGGCAGCCCCTTTAGCACAGATACGCAGTATTTT. Encoded protein: CASSLLGSPFSTDTQYF.

This clonotype was counted ten times or more. The chain links TRBV18 to TRBJ2-1, with TRBD2 matching 7 bases. Germline values: CDR1 KGHSH, CDR2 LQKENI. V gave up 1 base and J gave up 0 bases; unmatched junction bases: 0. This CDR3 comprises 15 residues. CDR3 protein: CASSPRGSSYNEQFF. The CDR3 nucleotides are TGTGCCAGCTCACCACGCGGGAGCTCCTACAATGAGCAGTTCTTC.

J is TRBJ2-7 and V is TRBV21-1. TRBV21-1 is tagged as a pseudogene. The CDR3 length is 13 residues. The CDR3 spells CASSKEARYEQYF. CDR3 bases: TGTGCCAGCAGCAAAGAAGCGCGCTACGAGCAGTACTTC.

This chain uses TRBV18 with TRBJ2-1; 10 positions agree with TRBD2. The J segment lost 7 bases and the V segment lost 3 bases, leaving 9 bases of the junction unmatched. The CDR3 is made up of 16 amino acids. Germline CDR1 and CDR2: KGHSH and LQKENI. As DNA, the CDR3 is TGTGCCAGCTCACCGTCTCTAGCGGGAGTTGAGAATGAGCAGTTCTTC. This sequence encodes CASSPSLAGVENEQFF.